The 21 T cell receptor beta chains listed next were all sequenced from one sample in a study of beta chain features in type 1 diabetes. The entirety of the isolated RNA underwent reverse transcription, so expressed TCRB transcripts were sequenced. Assay used: immunoSEQ multiplex PCR; TCRdb lists only in-frame clones, some missing. The sample yields about 150,000 clones, over 9.5% seen once. The sample consisted of naive CD4+ T cells from blood. All receptors come from a man younger than 35 in good health.

This clone has only a few counts. The chain couples TRBV15 to TRBJ2-3; tentatively, D is TRBD2 (5 bases). Trimming removed 7 bases at V and 4 bases at J, with 12 bases between. CDR3 length equals 13 residues. The germline V gene encodes CDR1 LNHNV and CDR2 YYDKDF (reference sequence). The DNA of the CDR3 is TGTGCCACCACGGGGTGGGGTCCAGATACGCAGTATTTT. It yields the protein CATTGWGPDTQYF.

The CDR3 DNA sequence: TGTGCCAGCAGCTTAGACAGGGCCCGCGGTTGGGAGACCCAGTACTTC. It codes for CASSLDRARGWETQYF. V and J are TRBV7-2 and TRBJ2-5; weak D call: TRBD1 (6 bases). CDR3 length equals 16 residues. Germline CDR1 reads SGHTA; CDR2 reads FQGNSA. Deletions cut 1 base from V and 5 bases from J, with 17 bases between. Based on the CDR3 plus reference TRBV7-2 and TRBJ2-5, the full variable domain is GAGVSQSPSNKVTEKGKDVELRCDPISGHTALYWYRQSLGQGLEFLIYFQGNSAPDKSGLPSDRFSAERTGGSVSTLTIQRTQQEDSAVYLCASSLDRARGWETQYFGPGTRLLVL.

The chain links TRBV7-9 to TRBJ2-5; 8 bases are a match to TRBD1. The better agreement between TRBJ2-7 and the DNA end casts doubt on the J call. Germline CDR1 is SEHNR and CDR2 is FQNEAQ (reference sequence). The CDR3 consists of 16 residues. The CDR3 spells CASSFLGTGASYEQYF. The CDR3 nucleotides are TGTGCCAGCAGCTTCTTAGGGACAGGTGCTTCCTACGAGCAGTACTTC.

The V and J genes are TRBV7-7 and TRBJ2-7, with 7 bases that match TRBD1. Germline lookup yields CDR1 SSHAT and CDR2 FNYEAQ (reference sequence). The CDR3 runs 14 residues. After removal of 5 bases from V and 0 bases from J, the junction contained 4 bases not matched to a gene. This CDR3 reads CASSKGQSSYEQYF. CDR3 sequence (DNA): TGTGCCAGCAGCAAGGGACAGAGCTCCTACGAGCAGTACTTC.

This chain links TRBV4-2 with TRBJ2-5; weak D call: TRBD1 (6 bases). V lost 1 base to trimming and J lost 4 bases, with 13 bases between them. The germline V gene encodes CDR1 LGHNA and CDR2 YNFKEQ. This CDR3 has 15 amino acids. CDR3 DNA sequence: TGTGCCAGCAGCCAAGGGCCAGGGGCACGAGAGACCCAGTACTTC. It is translated as CASSQGPGARETQYF.

This clone has more than one count but fewer than ten. The V call is TRBV5-1, the J call TRBJ2-1; 7 bases fit TRBD1. Germline V gene lookup returns CDR1 SGHRS and CDR2 YFSETQ. With 0 bases clipped from V and 6 bases from J, the junction kept 3 bases outside the gene matches. This CDR3 has 14 amino acids. The CDR3 sequence is CASSLGQGINEQFF. CDR3 coding DNA: TGCGCCAGCAGCTTGGGACAGGGTATCAATGAGCAGTTCTTC.

This clone was counted a few times. The rearrangement joins TRBV2 to TRBJ1-1; D unresolved. The V gene's germline CDR1 is SNHLY and CDR2 FYNNEI. Trimming removed 2 bases at V and 5 bases at J, with 12 bases between. The CDR3 covers 14 residues. The CDR3 sequence: CASSESSGKTEAFF. CDR3 nucleotide sequence: TGTGCCAGCAGTGAAAGTTCCGGGAAGACTGAAGCTTTCTTT. The entire variable domain, with the rest obtained from reference TRBV2 and TRBJ1-1, is as follows: EPEVTQTPSHQVTQMGQEVILRCVPISNHLYFYWYRQILGQKVEFLVSFYNNEISEKSEIFDDQFSVERPDGSNFTLKIRSTKLEDSAMYFCASSESSGKTEAFFGQGTRLTVV.

The V gene is TRBV4-3, the J gene TRBJ2-5; possibly TRBD2 for D (5 bases). The CDR3 contains 15 residues. Germline V gene lookup returns CDR1 LGHNA and CDR2 YSLEER. Trimming removed 0 bases at V and 1 base at J, with 9 bases between. Here the CDR3 DNA reads TGCGCCAGCAGCCAAGATCGAGCGGCCCAAGAGACCCAGTACTTC. This sequence encodes CASSQDRAAQETQYF.

This clone has a handful of counts. The chain combines TRBV2 with TRBJ1-4; D is unresolved. From germline, CDR1 is SNHLY and CDR2 FYNNEI. This CDR3 region has 13 residues. Trimming removed 5 bases from V and 4 bases from J, with 8 bases in between. The CDR3 bases are TGTGCCAGCAGTCATCGGGGTAATGAAAAACTGTTTTTT. It encodes CASSHRGNEKLFF.

There are a few counts of this clone. The chain couples TRBV19 to TRBJ1-1; the match to TRBD1 covers 9 bases. Germline-derived CDR1 and CDR2 are LNHDA and SQIVND (reference sequence). The CDR3 spans 15 residues. Trimming took 3 bases from V and 4 from J; bases not matched to a gene: 6. CDR3 residues: CASSMGDRVVTEAFF. In nucleotides, the CDR3 is TGTGCCAGTAGTATGGGGGACAGGGTCGTCACTGAAGCTTTCTTT.

In this sample, this clone turned up a few times. The chain is built from TRBV6-5 and TRBJ1-1, with D maybe TRBD1 (5 bases). CDR1 is MNHEY, CDR2 SVGAGI, per germline. This CDR3 region has 14 residues. V shed 7 bases and J shed 1 base, with 13 bases lying between them. The CDR3 region is CASIATVSNTEAFF. The CDR3, as DNA: TGTGCCAGCATCGCGACAGTATCGAACACTGAAGCTTTCTTT.

This chain uses TRBV7-2 with TRBJ2-1; TRBD2 matches 10 bases. After removal of 4 bases from V and 2 bases from J, the junction contained 5 bases not matched to a gene. CDR3 length equals 16 residues. CDR1 and CDR2 (germline): SGHTA, FQGNSA. CDR3 residues: CASSSRLAGAYNEQFF. The CDR3 DNA sequence: TGTGCCAGCAGCTCCCGCCTAGCGGGGGCCTACAATGAGCAGTTCTTC.

The sample holds a few counts of this clone. The V gene is TRBV29-1, the J gene TRBJ2-3, with D perhaps matching TRBD2 (7 bases). CDR1 SQVTM and CDR2 ANQGSEA come from the germline V gene. CDR3 size: 13 residues. V lost 6 bases to trimming and J lost 2 bases, with 12 bases between them. The CDR3 loop is CSVRGALTDTQYF. CDR3 sequence (DNA): TGCAGCGTCCGGGGGGCCCTCACAGATACGCAGTATTTT.

The chain carries TRBV27 and TRBJ1-6, with D perhaps matching TRBD1 (5 bases). This CDR3 comprises 12 residues. Trimming pared 3 bases from V and 9 bases from J, leaving 6 bases between. The germline V gene encodes CDR1 MNHEY and CDR2 SMNVEV (reference sequence). CDR3 nucleotides: TGTGCCAGCAGTTTGACAGCTTCACCCCTCCACTTT. This encodes CASSLTASPLHF.

This clone was observed a few times. The chain joins TRBV9 to TRBJ2-5; D remains unclear. Deletions cut 0 bases from V and 0 bases from J, with 6 bases between. From germline, CDR1 is SGDLS and CDR2 YYNGEE. This CDR3 spans 14 amino acids. The CDR3 spells CASSVGSNQETQYF. CDR3 bases: TGTGCCAGCAGCGTAGGGTCTAACCAAGAGACCCAGTACTTC.

This clone was counted a few times. The rearrangement uses TRBV5-6 and TRBJ2-2; 8 positions agree with TRBD1. The CDR3 runs to 12 residues. V was pared by 10 bases and J by 7 bases, with 6 bases of the junction left unmatched. Per the germline V gene, CDR1 is SGHDT and CDR2 is YYEEEE. The CDR3 bases are TGTGCCGGCCAGGGGGCCGTCGGGGAGCTGTTTTTT. This translates into CAGQGAVGELFF.

This clone appeared a few times. V gene TRBV5-1 combines with J gene TRBJ2-5, with D tentatively TRBD1 (6 bases). Trimming removed 0 bases at V and 0 bases at J, with 9 bases between. Germline values: CDR1 SGHRS, CDR2 YFSETQ. The CDR3 has 15 amino acids. CDR3 loop: CASSLATGYQETQYF. CDR3 coding DNA: TGCGCCAGCAGCTTGGCGACAGGATACCAAGAGACCCAGTACTTC.

The gene calls are TRBV11-2 and TRBJ2-5, with 14 bases matching TRBD2. Trimming removed 5 bases from V and 5 bases from J; junction bases left unmatched: 7. Germline loops: CDR1 SGHAT, CDR2 FQNNGV. This CDR3 comprises 16 residues. CDR3 region: CASSLGLAGGKETQYF. CDR3 in DNA: TGTGCCAGCAGCCTAGGACTAGCGGGGGGAAAGGAGACCCAGTACTTC. Together with reference TRBV11-2 and TRBJ2-5, the CDR3 gives the full variable domain: EAGVAQSPRYKIIEKRQSVAFWCNPISGHATLYWYQQILGQGPKLLIQFQNNGVVDDSQLPKDRFSAERLKGVDSTLKIQPAKLEDSAVYLCASSLGLAGGKETQYFGPGTRLLVL.

The chain joins TRBV5-1 to TRBJ2-1, with 8 bases lining up with TRBD2. CDR1 and CDR2 from the germline V gene are SGHRS and YFSETQ. V gave up 1 base and J gave up 7 bases; unmatched junction bases: 7. CDR3 length: 15 amino acids. The CDR3 DNA is TGCGCCAGCAGCTTGACGGGGGGGCCGGGAAATGAGCAGTTCTTC. Its protein product is CASSLTGGPGNEQFF.

This clone has only a few counts. This chain connects TRBV30 to TRBJ2-3; 7 positions match TRBD2. This CDR3 is built from 14 residues. Germline values: CDR1 GTSNPN, CDR2 SVGIG (reference sequence). Trimming removed 3 bases from V and 6 bases from J; junction bases left unmatched: 9. The CDR3 region has the DNA TGTGCCTGGAGGCCGTGGGGGGGGTGGGATACGCAGTATTTT. Its protein product is CAWRPWGGWDTQYF.

The chain recombines TRBV28 with TRBJ2-7; TRBD2 aligns across 12 bases. The junction had 4 bases not matched to a gene; V was cut back by 7 bases and J by 0 bases. The length of the CDR3 is 15 residues. From germline, CDR1 is MDHEN and CDR2 SYDVKM. CDR3 region: CASIWTSGASYEQYF. CDR3 DNA sequence: TGTGCCAGCATTTGGACTAGCGGGGCCTCCTACGAGCAGTACTTC. Complete variable domain (other parts from reference TRBV28 and TRBJ2-7): DVKVTQSSRYLVKRTGEKVFLECVQDMDHENMFWYRQDPGLGLRLIYFSYDVKMKEKGDIPEGYSVSREKKERFSLILESASTNQTSMYLCASIWTSGASYEQYFGPGTRLTVT.